This TCR beta chain was sequenced for a study of beta chain features in type 1 diabetes (dated by TCRdb to the late 2010s). With regard to the full study: No differences in mean age, gender distribution, total cell number or subset yield were found between patients and healthy donors. A total of roughly 98,000,000 sorted cells were examined across all samples, and RNA yield correlated strongly with the number of cells per subset. Whereas all 30 or so donors provided naive and central memory subsets, regulatory and stem cell-like memory subsets were isolated from just 8 patients and about eight healthy donors. The study compared the TCRB repertoires of sorted circulating CD4+ T cell subsets in recently diagnosed type 1 diabetes patients with those in matched healthy donors.

About this clone itself: Its antigen specificity is not known. The sample holds no much larger clone one base away, and base qualities are not on file.

Overall study results and their limits: Naive, central memory and regulatory TCRB repertoires appeared to be more alike among patients than among healthy donors. Type 1 diabetes patients showed a moderate but significant shortening of TCRB CDR3 length in all four CD4+ subsets. Because the HLA sub-analyses included only small numbers of individuals, any influence of HLA type on TCRB rearrangement was left unresolved. Because cDNA was sequenced instead of genomic DNA, activated cells with high expression could be over-represented, although the groups did not differ in activation or CD3 levels. Shorter templates might be favored by PCR, yet because patient and control samples were amplified and corrected together, any such skew would affect both groups equally. At VDJ recombination sites, patients with type 1 diabetes made fewer insertions and deleted more nucleotides, a pattern implying thymic rearrangement abnormalities.

Each donor gave one peripheral blood draw, around 100 mL on average, collected into heparinised tubes. A BD FACSAria II and a panel including CD45RO, CCR7, CD25, CD127, CD95 and CD27 were used to sort naive, central memory, regulatory and stem cell-like memory CD4+ T cells. Purity was above 98% for every sorted population. PBMCs were isolated right away by Lymphoprep density gradient centrifugation and were stained directly, without culture. Samples were stained and sorted in pairs, with one healthy donor and one patient per experiment, so that batch effects were minimized. For CDR1 and CDR2, the germline V gene lists SNHLY and FYNNEI. Relative to germline, V is missing 5 bases and J is missing 4 bases, with 6 bases of the junction outside any gene match. The CDR3 covers 14 residues, taking in both the cysteine and the phenylalanine. CDR3 DNA is the only sequence kept; it has 42 bases, read in frame from the first base.

All of the isolated RNA was reverse transcribed with the High Capacity cDNA Reverse Transcription Kit, so expressed TCRB transcripts were sequenced. Deep immunoSEQ sequencing was performed on naive, central memory and regulatory T cell samples, with an average of roughly 3.3 million total reads per sample. Sorted cells were lysed in RLT buffer, and RNA was extracted using DNase-treated RNeasy Micro or Mini kits according to cell number. To prevent cross-contamination, every cell subset was processed on its own, while patient and healthy donor samples were processed together. The immunoSEQ multiplex PCR was used to amplify TCRB sequences from cDNA, yielding 87-bp fragments that span the CDR3 region. The amplicons were sequenced using the Illumina HiSeq platform. The source study handled its data this way. Synthetic template baselines were used to correct PCR bias computationally, reads within Hamming distance 2 were collapsed, and singletons that could not be merged were discarded. By aligning reads against IMGT, V, D and J genes, CDR3 length, and insertions or deletions at six rearrangement sites were assigned. Within each subset, clonotype counts were normalized to sorted cell number, and only after that were true diversity and Gini coefficients computed with the tcR R package. Repertoire sharing was quantified using the overlap coefficient calculated on TCRB nucleotide sequences. Out-of-frame TCRB sequences from naive cells were analyzed as a proxy for the pre-selection repertoire. TCRdb provides this immuneACCESS table in a form limited to in-frame rearrangements. Some clones are lacking; in checked studies, under half of them reflect an unresolved V gene, and why the rest are absent is not known. The V and J calls and clone size come from that table; D and trimming were worked out from the DNA. A total of about 280,000 clones appear in this sample, 15% of them only once. Approximately 0.015% of the sample goes to the ten largest clones.

This TCR derives from a man aged 18 to 35 with type 1 diabetes. The sequence links TRBV2 to TRBJ2-3, and 7 junction bases match TRBD1. The sample was naive CD4+ T cells from blood. Sample cell subset or site, as interpreted from the label and publication: true naive CD4+ T cells. CDR3 reads: CASSLRQGADTQYF. The DNA sequence is given as TGTGCCAGCAGTCTTAGACAGGGCGCAGATACGCAGTATTTT.